This TCR beta chain was retrieved from a study of CD8 T cells in ankylosing spondylitis. The table lists this clonotype with a few counts. Its specificity is not known. Each CDR3 protein is one row after TCRdb ran MiXCR on the 5' RACE reads. The data show roughly 450,000 distinct CDR3 sequences, roughly a quarter seen once. Germline assignment: CDR1 SNHLY and CDR2 FYNNEI. Deletions cut 8 bases from V and 4 bases from J, with 11 bases between. The CDR3 totals 12 residues. Notes on the study in general: A motif in TCR beta, a set of roughly 8 highly homologous variants, appeared characteristic of ankylosing spondylitis blood. There was reportedly significant enrichment of clones that were disease-linked in matched ankylosing spondylitis synovial fluid. In the blood and synovial fluid of reactive arthritis, some motif variants had been previously reported. Disease-linked clones were CD8+ and relatively rare in peripheral blood.

The TCR sequence derives from a male donor with ankylosing spondylitis. The sequencing sample was made of blood, either unsorted or a sorted T cell fraction (not recorded which). The chain is built from TRBV2 and TRBJ1-2; no firm D call. The DNA of the CDR3 is TGTGCCAGCCGGAGACAAGGCTATGGCTACACCTTC. Its protein is CASRRQGYGYTF.